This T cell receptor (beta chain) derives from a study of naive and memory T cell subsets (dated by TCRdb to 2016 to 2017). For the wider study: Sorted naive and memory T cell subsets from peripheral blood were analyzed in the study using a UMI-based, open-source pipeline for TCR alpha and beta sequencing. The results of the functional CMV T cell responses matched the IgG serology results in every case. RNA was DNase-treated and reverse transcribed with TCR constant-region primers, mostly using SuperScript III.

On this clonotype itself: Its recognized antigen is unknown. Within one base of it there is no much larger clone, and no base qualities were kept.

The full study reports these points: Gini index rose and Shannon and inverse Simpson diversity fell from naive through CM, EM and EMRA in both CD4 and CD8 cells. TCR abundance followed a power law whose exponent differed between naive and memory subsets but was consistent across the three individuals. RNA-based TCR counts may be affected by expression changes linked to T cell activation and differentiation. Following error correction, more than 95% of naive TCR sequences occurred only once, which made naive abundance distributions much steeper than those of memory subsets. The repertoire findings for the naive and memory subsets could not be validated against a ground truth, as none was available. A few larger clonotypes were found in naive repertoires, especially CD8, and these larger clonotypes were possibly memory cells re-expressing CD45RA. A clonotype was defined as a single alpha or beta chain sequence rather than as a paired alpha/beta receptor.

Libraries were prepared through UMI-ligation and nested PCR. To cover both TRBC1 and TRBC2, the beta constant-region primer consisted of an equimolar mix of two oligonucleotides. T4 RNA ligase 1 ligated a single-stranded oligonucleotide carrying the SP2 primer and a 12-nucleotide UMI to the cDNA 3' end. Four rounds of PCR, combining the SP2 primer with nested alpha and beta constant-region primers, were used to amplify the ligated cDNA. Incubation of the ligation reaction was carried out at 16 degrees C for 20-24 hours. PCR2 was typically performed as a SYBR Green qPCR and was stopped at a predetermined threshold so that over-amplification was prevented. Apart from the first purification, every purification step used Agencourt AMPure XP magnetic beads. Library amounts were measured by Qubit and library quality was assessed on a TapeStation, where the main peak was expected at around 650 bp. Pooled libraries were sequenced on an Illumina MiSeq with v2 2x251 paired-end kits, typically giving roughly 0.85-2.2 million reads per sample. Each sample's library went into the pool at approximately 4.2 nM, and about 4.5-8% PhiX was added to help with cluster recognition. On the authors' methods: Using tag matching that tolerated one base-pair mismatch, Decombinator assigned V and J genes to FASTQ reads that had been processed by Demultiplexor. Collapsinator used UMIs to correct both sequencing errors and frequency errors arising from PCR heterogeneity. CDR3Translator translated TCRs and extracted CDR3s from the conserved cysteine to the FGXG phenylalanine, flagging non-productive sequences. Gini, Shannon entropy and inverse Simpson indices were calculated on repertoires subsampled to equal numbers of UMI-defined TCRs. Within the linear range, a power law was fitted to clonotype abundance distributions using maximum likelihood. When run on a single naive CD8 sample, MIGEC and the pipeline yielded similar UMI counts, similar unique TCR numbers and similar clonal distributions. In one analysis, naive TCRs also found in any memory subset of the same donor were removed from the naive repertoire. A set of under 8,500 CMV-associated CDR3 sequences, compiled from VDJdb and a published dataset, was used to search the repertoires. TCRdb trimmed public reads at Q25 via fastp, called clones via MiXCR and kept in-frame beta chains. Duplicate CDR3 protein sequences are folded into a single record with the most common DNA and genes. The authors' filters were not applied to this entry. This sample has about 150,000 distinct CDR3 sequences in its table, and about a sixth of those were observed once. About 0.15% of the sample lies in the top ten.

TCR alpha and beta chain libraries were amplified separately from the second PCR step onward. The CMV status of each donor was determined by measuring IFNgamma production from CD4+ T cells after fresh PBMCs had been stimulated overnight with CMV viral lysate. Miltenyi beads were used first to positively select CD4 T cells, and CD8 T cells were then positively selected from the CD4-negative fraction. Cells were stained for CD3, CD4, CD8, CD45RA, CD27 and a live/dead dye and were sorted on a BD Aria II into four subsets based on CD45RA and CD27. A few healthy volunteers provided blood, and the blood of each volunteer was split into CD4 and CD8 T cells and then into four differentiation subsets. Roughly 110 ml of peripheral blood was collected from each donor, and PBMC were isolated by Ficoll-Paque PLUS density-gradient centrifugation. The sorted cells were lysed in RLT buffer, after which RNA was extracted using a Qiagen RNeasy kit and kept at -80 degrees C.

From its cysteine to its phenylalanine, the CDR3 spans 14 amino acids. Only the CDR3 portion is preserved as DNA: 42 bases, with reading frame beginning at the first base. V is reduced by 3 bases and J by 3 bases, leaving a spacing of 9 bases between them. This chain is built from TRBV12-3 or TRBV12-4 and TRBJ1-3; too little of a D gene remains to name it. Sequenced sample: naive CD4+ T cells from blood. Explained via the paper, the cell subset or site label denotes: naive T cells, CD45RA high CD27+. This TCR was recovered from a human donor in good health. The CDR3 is CASSFFLVGNTIYF. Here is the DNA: TGTGCCAGCAGTTTTTTTTTGGTTGGAAACACCATATATTTT.